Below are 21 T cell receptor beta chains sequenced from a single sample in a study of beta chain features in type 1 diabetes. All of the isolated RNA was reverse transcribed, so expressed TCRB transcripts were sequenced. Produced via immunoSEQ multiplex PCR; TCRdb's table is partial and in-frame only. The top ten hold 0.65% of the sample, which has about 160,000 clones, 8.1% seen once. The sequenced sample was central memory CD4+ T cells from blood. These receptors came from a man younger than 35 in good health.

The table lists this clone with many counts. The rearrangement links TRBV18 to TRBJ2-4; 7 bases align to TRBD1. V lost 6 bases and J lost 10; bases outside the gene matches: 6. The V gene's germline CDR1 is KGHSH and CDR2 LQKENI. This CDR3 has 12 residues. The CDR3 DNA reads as TGTGCCAGCTCCGTGAACAGGGGTATTCAGTACTTC. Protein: CASSVNRGIQYF.

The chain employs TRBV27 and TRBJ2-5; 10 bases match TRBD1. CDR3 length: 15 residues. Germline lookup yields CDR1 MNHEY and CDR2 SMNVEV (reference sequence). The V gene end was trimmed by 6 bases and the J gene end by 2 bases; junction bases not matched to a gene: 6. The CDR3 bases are TGTGCCAGCAGACGACAGGGGGCGCGGCAAGAGACCCAGTACTTC. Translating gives CASRRQGARQETQYF.

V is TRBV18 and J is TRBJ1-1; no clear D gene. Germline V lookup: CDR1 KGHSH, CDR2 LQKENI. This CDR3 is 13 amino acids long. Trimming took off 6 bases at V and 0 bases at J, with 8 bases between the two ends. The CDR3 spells CASSAAMNTEAFF. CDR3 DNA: TGTGCCAGCTCGGCGGCCATGAACACTGAAGCTTTCTTT.

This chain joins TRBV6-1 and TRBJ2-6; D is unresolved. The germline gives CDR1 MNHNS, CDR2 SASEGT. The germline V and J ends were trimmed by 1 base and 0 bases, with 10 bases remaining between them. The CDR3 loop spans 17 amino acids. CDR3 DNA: TGTGCCAGCAGTGAAGGTGGTACCAGCTCTGGGGCCAACGTCCTGACTTTC. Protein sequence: CASSEGGTSSGANVLTF.

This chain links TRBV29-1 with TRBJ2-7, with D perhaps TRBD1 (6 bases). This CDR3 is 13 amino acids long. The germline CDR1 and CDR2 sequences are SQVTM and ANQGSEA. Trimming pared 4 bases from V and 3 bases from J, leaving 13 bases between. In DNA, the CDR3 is TGCAGCGTTGGTGGGGGCTCTTTCTACGAGCAGTACTTC. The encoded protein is CSVGGGSFYEQYF.

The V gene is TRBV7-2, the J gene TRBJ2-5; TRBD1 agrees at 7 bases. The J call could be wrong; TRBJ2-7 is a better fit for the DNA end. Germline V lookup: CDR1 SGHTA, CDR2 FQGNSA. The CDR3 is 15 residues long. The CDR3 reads CASSPIGTAGYEQYF. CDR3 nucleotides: TGTGCCAGCAGCCCGATCGGGACAGCCGGCTACGAGCAGTACTTC.

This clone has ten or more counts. The chain's CDR3 is CASSQFAVDTQYF. The CDR3 DNA reads TGCGCCAGCAGCCAATTCGCAGTAGATACGCAGTATTTT. This sequence joins TRBV4-1 and TRBJ2-3; D gene uncertain. Trimming took off 2 bases at V and 5 bases at J, with 8 bases between the two ends. This CDR3 is 13 amino acids long. CDR1 is MGHRA, CDR2 YSYEKL, per germline.

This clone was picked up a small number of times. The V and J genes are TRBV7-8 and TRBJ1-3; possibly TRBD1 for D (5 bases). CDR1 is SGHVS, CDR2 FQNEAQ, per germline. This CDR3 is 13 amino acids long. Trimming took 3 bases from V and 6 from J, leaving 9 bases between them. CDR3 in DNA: TGTGCCAGCAGCTTGACAGCCGAAAACACCATATATTTT. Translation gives CASSLTAENTIYF.

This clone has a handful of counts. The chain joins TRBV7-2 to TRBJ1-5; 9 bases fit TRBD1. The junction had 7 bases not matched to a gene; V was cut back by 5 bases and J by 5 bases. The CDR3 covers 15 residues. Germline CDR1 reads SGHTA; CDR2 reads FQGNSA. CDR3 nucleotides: TGTGCCAGCAGCCCCGGGACAGGGAACTATCAGCCCCAGCATTTT. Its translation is CASSPGTGNYQPQHF.

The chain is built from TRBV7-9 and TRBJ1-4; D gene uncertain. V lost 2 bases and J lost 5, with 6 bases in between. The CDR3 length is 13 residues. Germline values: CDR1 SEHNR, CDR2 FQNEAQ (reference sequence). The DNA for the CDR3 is TGTGCCAGCAGCTTAAGAGGAAATGAAAAACTGTTTTTT. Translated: CASSLRGNEKLFF.

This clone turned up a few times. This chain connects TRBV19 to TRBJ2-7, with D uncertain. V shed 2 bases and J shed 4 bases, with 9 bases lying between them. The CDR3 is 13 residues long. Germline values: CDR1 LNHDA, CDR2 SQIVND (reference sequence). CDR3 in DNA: TGTGCCAGTAGTATAAGATGGGCGTACGAGCAGTACTTC. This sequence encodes CASSIRWAYEQYF.

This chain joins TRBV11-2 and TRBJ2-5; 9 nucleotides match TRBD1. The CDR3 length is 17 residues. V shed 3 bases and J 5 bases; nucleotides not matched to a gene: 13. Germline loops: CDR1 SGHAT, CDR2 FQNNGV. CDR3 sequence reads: CASSFRRPGQGEETQYF. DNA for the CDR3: TGTGCCAGCAGCTTCCGTCGTCCGGGACAGGGTGAGGAGACCCAGTACTTC.

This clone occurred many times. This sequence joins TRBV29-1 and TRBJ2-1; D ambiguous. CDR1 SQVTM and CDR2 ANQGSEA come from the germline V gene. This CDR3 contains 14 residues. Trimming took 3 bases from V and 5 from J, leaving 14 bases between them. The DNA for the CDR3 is TGCAGCGTTGAGTGGGCCATCACTCACAATGAGCAGTTCTTC. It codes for CSVEWAITHNEQFF.

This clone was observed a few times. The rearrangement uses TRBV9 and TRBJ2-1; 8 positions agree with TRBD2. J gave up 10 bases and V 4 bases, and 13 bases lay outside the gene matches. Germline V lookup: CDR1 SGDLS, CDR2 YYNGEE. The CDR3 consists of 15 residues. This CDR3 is CASSQGTSWVGEQFF. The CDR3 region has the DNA TGTGCCAGCAGCCAAGGGACTAGTTGGGTTGGAGAGCAGTTCTTC.

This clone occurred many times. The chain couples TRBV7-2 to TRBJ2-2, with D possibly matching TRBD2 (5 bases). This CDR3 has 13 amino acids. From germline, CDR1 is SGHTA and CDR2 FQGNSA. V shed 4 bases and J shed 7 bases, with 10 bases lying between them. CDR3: CASSSTRDGELFF. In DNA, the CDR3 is TGTGCCAGCAGCTCCACTAGAGACGGGGAGCTGTTTTTT. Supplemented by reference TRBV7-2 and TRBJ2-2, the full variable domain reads GAGVSQSPSNKVTEKGKDVELRCDPISGHTALYWYRQSLGQGLEFLIYFQGNSAPDKSGLPSDRFSAERTGGSVSTLTIQRTQQEDSAVYLCASSSTRDGELFFGEGSRLTVL.

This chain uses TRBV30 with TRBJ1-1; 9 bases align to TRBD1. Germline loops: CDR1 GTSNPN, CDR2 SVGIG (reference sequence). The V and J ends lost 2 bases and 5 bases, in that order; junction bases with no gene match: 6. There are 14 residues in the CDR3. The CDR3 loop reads CAWSPGQGSTEAFF. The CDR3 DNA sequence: TGTGCCTGGAGTCCGGGACAGGGATCGACTGAAGCTTTCTTT.

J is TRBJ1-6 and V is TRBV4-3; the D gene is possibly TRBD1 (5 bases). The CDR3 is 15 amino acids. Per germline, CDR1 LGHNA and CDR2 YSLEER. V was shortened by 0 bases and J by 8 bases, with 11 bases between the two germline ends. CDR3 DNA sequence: TGCGCCAGCAGCCAAGACCAGGCAGGGCATTCACCCCTCCACTTT. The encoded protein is CASSQDQAGHSPLHF.

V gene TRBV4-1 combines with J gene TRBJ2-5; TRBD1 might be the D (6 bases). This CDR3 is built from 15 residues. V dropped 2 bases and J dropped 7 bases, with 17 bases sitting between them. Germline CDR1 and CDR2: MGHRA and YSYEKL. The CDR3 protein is CASSQQGSLRGTQYF. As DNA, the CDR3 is TGCGCCAGCAGCCAACAGGGGAGCCTCCGAGGGACCCAGTACTTC.

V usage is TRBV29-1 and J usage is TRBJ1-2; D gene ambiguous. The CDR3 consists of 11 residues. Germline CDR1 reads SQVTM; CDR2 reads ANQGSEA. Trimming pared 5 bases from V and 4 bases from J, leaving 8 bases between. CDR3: CSVSWSYGYTF. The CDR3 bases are TGCAGCGTTTCTTGGAGCTATGGCTACACCTTC.

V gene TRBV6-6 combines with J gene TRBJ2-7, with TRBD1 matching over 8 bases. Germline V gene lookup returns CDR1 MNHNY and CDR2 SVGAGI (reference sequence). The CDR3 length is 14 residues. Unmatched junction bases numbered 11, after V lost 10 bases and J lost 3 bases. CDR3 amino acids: CATAGGDRDYEQYF. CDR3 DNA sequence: TGTGCCACCGCAGGGGGCGATAGGGACTACGAGCAGTACTTC.

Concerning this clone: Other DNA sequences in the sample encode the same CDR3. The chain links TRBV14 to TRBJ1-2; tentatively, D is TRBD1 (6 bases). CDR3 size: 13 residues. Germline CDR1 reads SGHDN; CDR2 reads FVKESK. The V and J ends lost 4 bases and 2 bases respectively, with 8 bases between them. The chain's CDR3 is CASSPQGNYGYTF. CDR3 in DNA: TGTGCCAGCAGCCCACAGGGAAACTATGGCTACACCTTC.